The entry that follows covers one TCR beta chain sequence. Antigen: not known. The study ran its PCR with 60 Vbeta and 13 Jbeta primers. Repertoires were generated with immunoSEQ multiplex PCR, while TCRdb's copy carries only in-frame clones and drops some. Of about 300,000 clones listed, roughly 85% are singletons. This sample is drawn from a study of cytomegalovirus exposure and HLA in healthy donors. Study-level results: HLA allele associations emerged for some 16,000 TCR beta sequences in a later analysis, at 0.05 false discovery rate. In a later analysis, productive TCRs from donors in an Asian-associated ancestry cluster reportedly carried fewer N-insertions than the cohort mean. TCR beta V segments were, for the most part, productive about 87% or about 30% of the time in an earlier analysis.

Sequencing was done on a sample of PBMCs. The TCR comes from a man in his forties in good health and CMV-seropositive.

The CDR3 sequence: CASSLRNYEQYF. CDR3 DNA: TGTGCCAGCAGCCTCAGGAACTACGAGCAGTACTTC. The chain is built from TRBV2 and TRBJ2-7; D gene unclear. The ends were cut back, 6 bases at V and 3 bases at J, with 9 bases in the middle. This CDR3 is built from 12 residues. CDR1 is SNHLY, CDR2 FYNNEI, per germline.